The 15 T cell receptor beta chains below were found in one sample sequenced in a study of glioma-infiltrating T cells after dendritic cell vaccination. The sample's time point: after dendritic cell vaccination, including at tumor progression/relapse. Here immunoSEQ multiplex PCR was the method, and the copy in TCRdb shows in-frame clones only, minus some. The table lists about 64,000 clones, around nine tenths of them singletons, with around 10% in the top ten. Sequenced here: blood, sampled after dendritic cell vaccination. The receptors were sampled from a human donor with glioblastoma.

This rearrangement joins TRBV10-3 to TRBJ1-3; the D is unclear. CDR3 length: 15 residues. With 3 bases removed from V and 2 bases from J, the gap between germline ends came to 11 bases. CDR1 and CDR2 (germline): ENHRY, SYGVKD. CDR3 sequence: CAISDQVATGNTIYF. The CDR3 coding sequence is TGTGCCATCAGTGACCAGGTTGCCACTGGAAACACCATATATTTT.

The J gene is TRBJ2-7, the V gene TRBV15, with 9 nucleotides matching TRBD2. Germline V lookup: CDR1 LNHNV, CDR2 YYDKDF (reference sequence). J was trimmed by 6 bases and V by 1 base; bases with no gene match: 7. CDR3 length: 15 residues. The CDR3 DNA is TGTGCCACCAGCAGAGGGACTAGCGTGATGGGCGAGCAGTACTTC. It translates to CATSRGTSVMGEQYF.

The rearrangement uses TRBV6-1 and TRBJ1-3, with D perhaps matching TRBD1 (5 bases). Trimming stripped 1 base from V and 2 bases from J, with 9 bases between. Germline V gene lookup returns CDR1 MNHNS and CDR2 SASEGT. The CDR3 sequence is 15 residues long. The CDR3 region is CASSEVGGTGNTIYF. CDR3 DNA: TGTGCCAGCAGTGAAGTGGGGGGAACTGGAAACACCATATATTTT.

V is TRBV6-5 and J is TRBJ1-3; D is undetermined. The CDR3 totals 16 residues. Trimming removed 0 bases from V and 0 bases from J, with 9 bases in between. Per the germline V gene, CDR1 is MNHEY and CDR2 is SVGAGI. In DNA, the CDR3 is TGTGCCAGCAGTTACTCGACCGGGGTCTCTGGAAACACCATATATTTT. Residues: CASSYSTGVSGNTIYF.

This clone is a singleton in its sample. The chain recombines TRBV10-3 with TRBJ2-3, with 9 positions matching TRBD2. J gave up 0 bases and V 4 bases, and 14 bases lay outside the gene matches. The germline gives CDR1 ENHRY, CDR2 SYGVKD. This CDR3 region has 19 residues. This CDR3 is CAISAEGAGGPFSTDTQYF. CDR3 bases: TGTGCCATCAGTGCGGAAGGAGCGGGAGGACCCTTTAGCACAGATACGCAGTATTTT.

This clone has just one count. CDR3 nucleotide sequence: TGTGCCAGCAGCTTAGACAGGGCTGGAAACACCATATATTTT. Amino acid sequence: CASSLDRAGNTIYF. V gene TRBV7-2 combines with J gene TRBJ1-3; possible D gene TRBD1, 6 bases. From germline, CDR1 is SGHTA and CDR2 FQGNSA. Trimming stripped 1 base from V and 2 bases from J, with 6 bases between. The CDR3 sequence is 14 residues long.

The rearrangement uses TRBV10-3 and TRBJ2-1, with 12 bases aligning to TRBD2. This CDR3 is built from 16 residues. Germline loops: CDR1 ENHRY, CDR2 SYGVKD. With V trimmed by 4 bases and J by 6 bases, 7 bases remained unmatched. The CDR3 sequence is CAISATSGGIPNEQFF. The CDR3 nucleotides are TGTGCCATCAGTGCCACTAGCGGGGGGATCCCCAATGAGCAGTTCTTC.

The chain joins TRBV9 to TRBJ2-5, with 8 bases aligning to TRBD2. Germline V gene sequence: CDR1 SGDLS, CDR2 YYNGEE. V was pared by 6 bases and J by 4 bases, with 8 bases of the junction left unmatched. The CDR3 extends over 14 amino acids. The DNA of the CDR3 is TGTGCCAGCACCCGGGGGGGGTGGGGAGAGACCCAGTACTTC. Its translation: CASTRGGWGETQYF.

The chain couples TRBV7-9 to TRBJ2-5; perhaps TRBD1 as D (6 bases). The CDR3 consists of 14 residues. The V end was cut by 6 bases, the J end by 2 bases, with 13 bases between. The germline gives CDR1 SEHNR, CDR2 FQNEAQ (reference sequence). The CDR3 DNA sequence: TGTGCCAGCAGGGGAACAGGGAATCAAGAGACCCAGTACTTC. Translated, it gives CASRGTGNQETQYF. Drawing the rest from reference TRBV7-9 and TRBJ2-5, the complete variable domain is DTGVSQNPRHKITKRGQNVTFRCDPISEHNRLYWYRQTLGQGPEFLTYFQNEAQLEKSRLLSDRFSAERPKGSFSTLEIQRTEQGDSAMYLCASRGTGNQETQYFGPGTRLLVL.

V gene TRBV7-8 combines with J gene TRBJ2-7, with 11 bases aligning to TRBD1. Germline CDR1 reads SGHVS; CDR2 reads FQNEAQ. The CDR3 is 15 amino acids. Losses at the gene ends were 3 bases for V and 1 base for J; bases not matched to a gene: 2. The CDR3, as DNA: TGTGCCAGCAGCTTCGGGACAGGGGGGTCCTACGAGCAGTACTTC. Translating it yields CASSFGTGGSYEQYF.

This clone was observed a single time. The chain uses TRBV7-3 and TRBJ1-2; 9 bases are a match to TRBD1. Germline loops: CDR1 SGHTA, CDR2 FQGTGA. The CDR3 length is 15 residues. The J segment lost 3 bases and the V segment lost 2 bases, leaving 4 bases of the junction unmatched. CDR3 sequence: CASSLGTGRDYGYTF. CDR3 coding DNA: TGTGCCAGCAGCTTAGGGACAGGGAGGGACTATGGCTACACCTTC.

The gene calls are TRBV6-5 and TRBJ2-2, with 8 bases aligning to TRBD1. The ends lost 10 bases at V and 4 bases at J; junction bases unmatched: 8. The length of the CDR3 is 14 residues. From germline, CDR1 is MNHEY and CDR2 SVGAGI. DNA for the CDR3: TGTGCCACCGAGACAGGGGTTGGCACCGGGGAGCTGTTTTTT. Encoded protein: CATETGVGTGELFF.

The V gene is TRBV2, the J gene TRBJ2-7; possibly TRBD2 for D (5 bases). Looked up from germline, CDR1 is SNHLY and CDR2 is FYNNEI. Trimming took off 6 bases at V and 11 bases at J, with 20 bases between the two ends. The CDR3 totals 13 residues. The CDR3 loop is CASSSGWSTYEYF. The CDR3 nucleotides read TGTGCCAGCAGCTCGGGATGGAGTACTTATGAGTACTTC.

This chain uses TRBV18 with TRBJ2-1; D is possibly TRBD2 (6 bases). Germline V gene data show CDR1 as KGHSH and CDR2 as LQKENI. V was cut by 3 bases and J by 6 bases, with 6 bases left in between. The CDR3 runs to 12 residues. CDR3 amino acids: CASSPGGNEQFF. CDR3 bases: TGTGCCAGCTCACCCGGGGGCAATGAGCAGTTCTTC.

The chain combines TRBV5-1 with TRBJ2-3, with 9 bases fitting TRBD2. CDR1 is SGHRS, CDR2 YFSETQ, per germline. The junction had 6 bases not matched to a gene; V was cut back by 3 bases and J by 1 base. The CDR3 loop spans 16 amino acids. The CDR3 DNA reads as TGCGCCAGCAGCTGGCGTAGCGGGAGCGGCACAGATACGCAGTATTTT. Its protein is CASSWRSGSGTDTQYF.